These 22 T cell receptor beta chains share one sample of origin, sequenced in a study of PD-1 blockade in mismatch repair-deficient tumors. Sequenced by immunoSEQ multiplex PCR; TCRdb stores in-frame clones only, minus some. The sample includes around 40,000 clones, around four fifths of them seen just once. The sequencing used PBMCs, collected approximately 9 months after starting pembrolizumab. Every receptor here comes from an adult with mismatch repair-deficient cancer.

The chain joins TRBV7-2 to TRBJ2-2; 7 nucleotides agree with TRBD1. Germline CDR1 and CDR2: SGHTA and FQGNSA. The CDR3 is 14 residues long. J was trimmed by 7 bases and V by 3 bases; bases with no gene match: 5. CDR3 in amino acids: CASSFGTVGGELFF. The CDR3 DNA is TGTGCCAGCAGCTTTGGGACAGTAGGCGGGGAGCTGTTTTTT.

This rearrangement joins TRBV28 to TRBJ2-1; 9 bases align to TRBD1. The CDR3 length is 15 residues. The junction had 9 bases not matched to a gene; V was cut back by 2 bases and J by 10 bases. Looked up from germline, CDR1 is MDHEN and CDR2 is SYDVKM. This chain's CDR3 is CASSLGTGKLMEQFF. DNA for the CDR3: TGTGCCAGCAGTTTAGGGACAGGGAAATTGATGGAGCAGTTCTTC.

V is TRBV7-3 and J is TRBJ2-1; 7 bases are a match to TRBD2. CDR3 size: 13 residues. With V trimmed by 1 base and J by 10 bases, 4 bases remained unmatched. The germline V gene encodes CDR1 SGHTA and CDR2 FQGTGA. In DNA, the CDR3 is TGTGCCAGCAGCTTAAGAGGGGAGGGCGAGCAGTTCTTC. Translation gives CASSLRGEGEQFF.

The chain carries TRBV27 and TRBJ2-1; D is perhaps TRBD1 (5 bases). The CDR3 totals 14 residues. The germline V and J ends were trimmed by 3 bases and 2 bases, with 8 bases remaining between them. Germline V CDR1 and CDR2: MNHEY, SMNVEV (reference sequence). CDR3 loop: CASSFQGAYNEQFF. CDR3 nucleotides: TGTGCCAGCAGTTTCCAGGGTGCCTACAATGAGCAGTTCTTC.

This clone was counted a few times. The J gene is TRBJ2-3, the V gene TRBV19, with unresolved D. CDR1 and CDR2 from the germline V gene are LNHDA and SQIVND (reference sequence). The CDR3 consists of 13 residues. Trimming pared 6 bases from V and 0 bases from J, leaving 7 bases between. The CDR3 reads CASSKTSTDTQYF. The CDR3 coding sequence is TGTGCCAGTAGCAAAACTAGCACAGATACGCAGTATTTT. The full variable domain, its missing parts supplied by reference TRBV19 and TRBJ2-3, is DGGITQSPKYLFRKEGQNVTLSCEQNLNHDAMYWYRQDPGQGLRLIYYSQIVNDFQKGDIAEGYSVSREKKESFPLTVTSAQKNPTAFYLCASSKTSTDTQYFGPGTRLTVL.

This chain's CDR3 is CASSVDPGTYEQYF. The CDR3 DNA follows: TGTGCCAGCAGCGTAGATCCGGGGACCTACGAGCAGTACTTC. The rearrangement uses TRBV9 and TRBJ2-7; D possibly corresponds to TRBD2 (5 bases). Trimming stripped 0 bases from V and 2 bases from J, with 9 bases between. The CDR3 runs 14 residues. Germline V gene lookup returns CDR1 SGDLS and CDR2 YYNGEE.

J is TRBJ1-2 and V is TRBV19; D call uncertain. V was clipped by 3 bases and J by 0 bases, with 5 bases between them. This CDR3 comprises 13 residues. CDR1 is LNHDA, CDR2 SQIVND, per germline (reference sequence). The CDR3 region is CASSIDTNYGYTF. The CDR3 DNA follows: TGTGCCAGTAGTATCGACACTAACTATGGCTACACCTTC.

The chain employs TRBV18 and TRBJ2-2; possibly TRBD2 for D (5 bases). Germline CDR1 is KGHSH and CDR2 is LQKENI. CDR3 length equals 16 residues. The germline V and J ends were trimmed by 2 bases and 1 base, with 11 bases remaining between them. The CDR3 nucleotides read TGTGCCAGCTCACCATTCGCGGCGGGGAACACCGGGGAGCTGTTTTTT. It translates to CASSPFAAGNTGELFF.

The CDR3 DNA is TGTGCCAGCAGTTCGACCGGGACAGGCAAAAACTATGGCTACACCTTC. This codes for CASSSTGTGKNYGYTF. This chain uses TRBV6-5 with TRBJ1-2; TRBD1 aligns across 8 bases. V trimming: 4 bases; J trimming: 2 bases; junction bases outside the gene matches: 9. Germline CDR1 is MNHEY and CDR2 is SVGAGI. This CDR3 is 16 amino acids long.

The CDR3, as DNA: TGCAGCGTCACGACAGGGCCAGGAGCGAACACCGGGGAGCTGTTTTTT. It is translated as CSVTTGPGANTGELFF. V gene TRBV29-1 combines with J gene TRBJ2-2, with 7 positions matching TRBD1. The V segment lost 6 bases and the J segment 0 bases; nucleotides outside the gene matches: 10. The CDR3 runs to 16 residues. CDR1 and CDR2 from the germline V gene are SQVTM and ANQGSEA.

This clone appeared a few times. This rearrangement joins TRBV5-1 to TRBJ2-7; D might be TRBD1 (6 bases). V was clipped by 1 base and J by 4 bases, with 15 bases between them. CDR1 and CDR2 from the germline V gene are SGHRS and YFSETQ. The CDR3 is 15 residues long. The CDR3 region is CASSLQGAQGYEQYF. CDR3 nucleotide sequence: TGCGCCAGCAGCTTGCAAGGGGCCCAGGGGTACGAGCAGTACTTC.

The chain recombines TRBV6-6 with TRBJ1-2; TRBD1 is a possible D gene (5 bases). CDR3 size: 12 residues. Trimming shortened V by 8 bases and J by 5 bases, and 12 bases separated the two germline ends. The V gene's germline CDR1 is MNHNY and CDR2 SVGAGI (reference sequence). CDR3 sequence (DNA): TGTGCCAGCTGGGGCAGTCGGTATGGCTACACCTTC. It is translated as CASWGSRYGYTF.

CDR3 sequence (DNA): TGTGCCAGCAGCCGGTGGGAGGGCCCTTACAATGAGCAGTTCTTC. This sequence encodes CASSRWEGPYNEQFF. The rearrangement uses TRBV5-8 and TRBJ2-1; TRBD2 agrees at 7 bases. The germline gives CDR1 SGHTS, CDR2 YDEGEE. This CDR3 region has 15 residues. V was pared by 4 bases and J by 4 bases, with 8 bases of the junction left unmatched.

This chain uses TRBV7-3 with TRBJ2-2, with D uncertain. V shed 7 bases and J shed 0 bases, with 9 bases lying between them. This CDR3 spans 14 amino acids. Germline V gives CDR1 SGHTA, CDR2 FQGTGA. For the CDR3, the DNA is TGTGCCAGCACCATAGCTGCGAACACCGGGGAGCTGTTTTTT. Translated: CASTIAANTGELFF.

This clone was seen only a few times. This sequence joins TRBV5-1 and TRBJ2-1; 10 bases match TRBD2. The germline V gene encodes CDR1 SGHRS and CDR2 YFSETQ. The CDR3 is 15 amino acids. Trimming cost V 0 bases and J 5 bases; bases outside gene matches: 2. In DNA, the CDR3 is TGCGCCAGCAGCTTGGTACTAGCGGGAAACAATGAGCAGTTCTTC. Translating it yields CASSLVLAGNNEQFF.

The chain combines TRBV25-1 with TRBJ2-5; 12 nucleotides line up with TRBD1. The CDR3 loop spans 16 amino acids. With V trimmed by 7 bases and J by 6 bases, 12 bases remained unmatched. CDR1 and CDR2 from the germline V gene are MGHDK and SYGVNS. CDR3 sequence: CASTQPGTGGGQTQYF. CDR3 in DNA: TGTGCCAGCACCCAGCCCGGGACAGGGGGCGGACAGACCCAGTACTTC.

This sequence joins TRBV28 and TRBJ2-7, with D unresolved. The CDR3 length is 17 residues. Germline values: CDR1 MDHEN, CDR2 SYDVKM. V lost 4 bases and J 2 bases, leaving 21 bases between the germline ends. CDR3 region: CASSSQSPQVSPYEQYF. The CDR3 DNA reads TGTGCCAGCAGTTCACAATCCCCGCAGGTGTCTCCCTACGAGCAGTACTTC. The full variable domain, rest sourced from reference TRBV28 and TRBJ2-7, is DVKVTQSSRYLVKRTGEKVFLECVQDMDHENMFWYRQDPGLGLRLIYFSYDVKMKEKGDIPEGYSVSREKKERFSLILESASTNQTSMYLCASSSQSPQVSPYEQYFGPGTRLTVT.

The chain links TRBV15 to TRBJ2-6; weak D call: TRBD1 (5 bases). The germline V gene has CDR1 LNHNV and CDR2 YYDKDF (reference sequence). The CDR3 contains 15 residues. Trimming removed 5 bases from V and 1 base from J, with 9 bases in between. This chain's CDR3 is CATSGAGSGANVLTF. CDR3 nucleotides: TGTGCCACCAGCGGGGCCGGGTCTGGGGCCAACGTCCTGACTTTC.

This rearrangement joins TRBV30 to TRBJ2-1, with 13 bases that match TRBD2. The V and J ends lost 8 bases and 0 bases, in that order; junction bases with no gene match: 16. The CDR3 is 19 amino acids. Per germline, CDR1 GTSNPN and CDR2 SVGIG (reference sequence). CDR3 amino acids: CAGNLGLAGVRSSYNEQFF. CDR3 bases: TGTGCCGGTAACCTTGGACTAGCGGGAGTCCGGAGCTCCTACAATGAGCAGTTCTTC.

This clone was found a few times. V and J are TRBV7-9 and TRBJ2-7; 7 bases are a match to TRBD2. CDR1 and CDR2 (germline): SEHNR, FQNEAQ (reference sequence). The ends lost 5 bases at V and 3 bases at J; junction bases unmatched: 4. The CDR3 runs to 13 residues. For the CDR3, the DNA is TGTGCCAGCAGCCAAGGACTAGTCTACGAGCAGTACTTC. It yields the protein CASSQGLVYEQYF.

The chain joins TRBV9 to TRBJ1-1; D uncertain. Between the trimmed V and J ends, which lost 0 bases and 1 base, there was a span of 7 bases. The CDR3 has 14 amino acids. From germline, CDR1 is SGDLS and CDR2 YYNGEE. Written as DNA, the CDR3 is TGTGCCAGCAGCGTAGTTCGGGGGAACACTGAAGCTTTCTTT. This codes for CASSVVRGNTEAFF.

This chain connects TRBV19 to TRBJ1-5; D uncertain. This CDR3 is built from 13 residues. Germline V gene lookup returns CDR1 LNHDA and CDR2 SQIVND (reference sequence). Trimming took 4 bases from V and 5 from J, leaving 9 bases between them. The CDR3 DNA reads TGTGCCAGTAGTAACCGGGTGTATCAGCCCCAGCATTTT. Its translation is CASSNRVYQPQHF.